Given below is one T cell receptor beta chain in context. The antigen remains undetermined. Unmatched junction bases numbered 9, after V lost 0 bases and J lost 4 bases. CDR3 length: 17 residues. The V gene's germline CDR1 is SEHNR and CDR2 FQNEAQ (reference sequence). Use of 60 Vbeta and 13 Jbeta primers characterized the PCR. Here immunoSEQ multiplex PCR was the method, and the copy in TCRdb shows in-frame clones only, minus some. This sample's table reports about 46,000 clones. The sample belongs to a study of cytomegalovirus exposure and HLA in healthy donors. Study results and limitations: The presence/absence work took it that sequencing depth was about the same across donors. According to the study, roughly 160 TCR beta chains were cytomegalovirus-associated. Most TCRs appeared rarely, but some public TCRs recurred in many donors.

The sequenced sample consisted of PBMCs. The TCR was taken from a woman between 40 and 50 years old in good health and CMV-seronegative. V and J are TRBV7-9 and TRBJ1-3, with 7 nucleotides matching TRBD1. As DNA, the CDR3 is TGTGCCAGCAGCTTAGCCTCTCGCAGGGGGTTCGGAAACACCATATATTTT. Its translation is CASSLASRRGFGNTIYF.